This T cell receptor (beta chain) was recovered during a study of CD8+CD57+ T cells in acquired aplastic anemia. As for the study in general: Sorted CD4+ and CD8+ cells yielded roughly 3.4 ug of DNA on average. Mean read depth for CD4+ cells from healthy donors was roughly 10 million. General study results and limits: Statistical testing detected no significant gap in CD8+ Simpson's diversity between patients and controls. Roughly 31 CD8+ CDR3 sequences were shared between patients and controls.

Remarks on this clonotype: Its antigen is currently unknown.

TCR beta VDJ and CDR3 profiling used genomic DNA as template. One entry per CDR3 protein, called by TCRdb with MiXCR from the reads. Of about 420,000 distinct CDR3 sequences in the sample, roughly 68% were seen once. The material sequenced was sorted CD4+, CD8+, or CD8+CD57+ T cells (not recorded which) from PBMCs. The receptor was derived from a human donor in good health, serving as a control.

The CDR3 protein is CASSVGGGGLAYTF. The CDR3 nucleotides read TGTGCCAGCAGCGTAGGAGGGGGTGGTTTAGCCTACACCTTC. This chain links TRBV9 with TRBJ1-2; tentatively, D is TRBD1 (6 bases). Trimming shortened V by 0 bases and J by 10 bases, and 16 bases separated the two germline ends. The CDR3 runs 14 residues. Germline loops: CDR1 SGDLS, CDR2 YYNGEE. Based on the CDR3 plus reference TRBV9 and TRBJ1-2, the full variable domain is DSGVTQTPKHLITATGQRVTLRCSPRSGDLSVYWYQQSLDQGLQFLIQYYNGEERAKGNILERFSAQQFPDLHSELNLSSLELGDSALYFCASSVGGGGLAYTFGSGTRLTVV.